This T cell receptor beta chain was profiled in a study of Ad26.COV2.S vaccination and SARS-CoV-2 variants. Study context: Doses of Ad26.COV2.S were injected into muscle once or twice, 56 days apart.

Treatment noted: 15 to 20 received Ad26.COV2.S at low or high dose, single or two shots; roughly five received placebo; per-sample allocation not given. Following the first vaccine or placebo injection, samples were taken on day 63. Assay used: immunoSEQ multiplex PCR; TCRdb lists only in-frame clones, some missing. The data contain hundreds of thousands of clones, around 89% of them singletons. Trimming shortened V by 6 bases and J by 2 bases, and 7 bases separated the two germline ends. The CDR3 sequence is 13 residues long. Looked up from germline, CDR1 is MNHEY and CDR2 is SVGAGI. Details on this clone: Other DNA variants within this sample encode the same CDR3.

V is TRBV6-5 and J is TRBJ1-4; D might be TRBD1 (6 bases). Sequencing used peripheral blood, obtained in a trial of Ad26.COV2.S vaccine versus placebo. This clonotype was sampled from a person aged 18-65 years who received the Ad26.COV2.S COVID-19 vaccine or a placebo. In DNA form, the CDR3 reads TGTGCCAGCAGGAGGGGGACTAATGAAAAACTGTTTTTT. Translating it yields CASRRGTNEKLFF.